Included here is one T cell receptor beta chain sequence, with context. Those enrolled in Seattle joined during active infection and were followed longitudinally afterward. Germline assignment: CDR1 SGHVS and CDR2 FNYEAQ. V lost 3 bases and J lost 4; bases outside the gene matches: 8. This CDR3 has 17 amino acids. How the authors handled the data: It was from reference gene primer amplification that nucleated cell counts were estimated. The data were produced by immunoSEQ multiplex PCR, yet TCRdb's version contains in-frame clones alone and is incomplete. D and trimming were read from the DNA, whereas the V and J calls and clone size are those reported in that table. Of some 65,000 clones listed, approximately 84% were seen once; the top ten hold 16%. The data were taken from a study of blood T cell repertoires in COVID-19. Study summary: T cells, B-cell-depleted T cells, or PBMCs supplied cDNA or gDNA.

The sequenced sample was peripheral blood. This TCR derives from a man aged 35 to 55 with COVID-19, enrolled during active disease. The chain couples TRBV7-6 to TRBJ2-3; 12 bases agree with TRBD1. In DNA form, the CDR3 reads TGTGCCAGCAGCTTGGCCGGGACAGGGGGCCTCCCAGATACGCAGTATTTT. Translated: CASSLAGTGGLPDTQYF.